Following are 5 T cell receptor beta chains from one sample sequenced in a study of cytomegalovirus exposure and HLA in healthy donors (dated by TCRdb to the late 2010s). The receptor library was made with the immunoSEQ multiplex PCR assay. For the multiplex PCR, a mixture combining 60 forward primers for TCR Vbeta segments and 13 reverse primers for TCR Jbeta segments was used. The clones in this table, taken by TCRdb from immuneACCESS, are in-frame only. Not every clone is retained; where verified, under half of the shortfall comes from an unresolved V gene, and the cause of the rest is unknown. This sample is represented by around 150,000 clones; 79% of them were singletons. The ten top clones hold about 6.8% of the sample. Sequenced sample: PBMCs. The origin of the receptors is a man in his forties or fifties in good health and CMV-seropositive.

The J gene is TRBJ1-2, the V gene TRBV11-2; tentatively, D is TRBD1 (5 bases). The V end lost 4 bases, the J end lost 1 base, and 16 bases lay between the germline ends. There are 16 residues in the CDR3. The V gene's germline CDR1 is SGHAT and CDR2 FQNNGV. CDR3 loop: CASSSLRGTDNYGYTF. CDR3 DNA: TGTGCCAGCAGCTCCCTTCGGGGGACTGATAACTATGGCTACACCTTC.

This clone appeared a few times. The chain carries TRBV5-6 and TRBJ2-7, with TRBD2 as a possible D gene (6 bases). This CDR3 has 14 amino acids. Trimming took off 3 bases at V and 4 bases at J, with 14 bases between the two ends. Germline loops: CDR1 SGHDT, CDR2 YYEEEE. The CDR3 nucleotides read TGTGCCAGCAGCTCCACGGCTAGCGAGTACGAGCAGTACTTC. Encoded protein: CASSSTASEYEQYF.

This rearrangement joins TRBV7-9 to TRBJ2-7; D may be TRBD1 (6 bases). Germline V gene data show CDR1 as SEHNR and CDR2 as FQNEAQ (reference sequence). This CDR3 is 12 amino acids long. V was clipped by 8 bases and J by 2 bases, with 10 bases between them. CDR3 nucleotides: TGTGCCAGCGAGGGACACCCCTACGAGCAGTACTTC. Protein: CASEGHPYEQYF.

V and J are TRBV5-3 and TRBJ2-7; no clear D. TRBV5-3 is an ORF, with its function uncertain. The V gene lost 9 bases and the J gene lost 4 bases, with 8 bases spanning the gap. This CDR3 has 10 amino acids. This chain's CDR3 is CATVEYEQYF. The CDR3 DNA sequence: TGTGCCACAGTCGAATACGAGCAGTACTTC.

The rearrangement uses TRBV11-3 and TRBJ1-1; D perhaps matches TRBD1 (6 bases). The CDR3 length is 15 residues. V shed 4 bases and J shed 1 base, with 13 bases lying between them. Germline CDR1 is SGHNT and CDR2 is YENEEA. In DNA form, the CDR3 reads TGTGCCAGCAGCTCCGGGGGGGCCGAGAACACTGAAGCTTTCTTT. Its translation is CASSSGGAENTEAFF.